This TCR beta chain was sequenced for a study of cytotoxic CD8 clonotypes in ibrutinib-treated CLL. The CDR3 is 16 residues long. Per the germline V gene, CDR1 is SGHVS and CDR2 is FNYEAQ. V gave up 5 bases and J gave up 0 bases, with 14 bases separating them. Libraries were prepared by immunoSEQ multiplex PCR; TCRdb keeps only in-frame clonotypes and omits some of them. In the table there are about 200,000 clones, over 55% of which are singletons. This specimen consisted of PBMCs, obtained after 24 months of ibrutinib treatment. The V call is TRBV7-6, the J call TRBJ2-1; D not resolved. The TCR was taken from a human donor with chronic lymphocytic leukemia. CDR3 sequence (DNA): TGTGCCAGCAGCCCCCGGTTCCACAGCTCCTACAATGAGCAGTTCTTC. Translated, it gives CASSPRFHSSYNEQFF.